This TCR beta chain is from a study of shared clonotypes between healthy human individuals. The table came from immunoSEQ multiplex PCR; TCRdb's copy has only in-frame clones and leaves some out. In the table there are under 850,000 clones, 72% of which are singletons. This CDR3 is built from 17 residues. Germline V gene sequence: CDR1 SGHVS, CDR2 FQNEAQ. A note on this clone: Its antigen is as yet unknown. Given a much more abundant clone one base away, this may be a read error.

Whole-study findings and limits: Researchers found naive subsets generally carried larger estimated richness than memory subsets.

All donors were healthy HIV-negative adults lacking recent acute infections or vaccinations. The chain joins TRBV7-8 to TRBJ1-4; no clear D gene. The TCR comes from a woman aged 30 to 39 in good health. The sample comprised memory CD4+ T cells sorted from blood. As for subset: CD45RA-negative fraction. The CDR3 region has the DNA TGTGTCAGCAGCTGGATCTGGGCCGGGACAACTAATGAAAAACTGTTTTTT. Translating gives CVSSWIWAGTTNEKLFF.